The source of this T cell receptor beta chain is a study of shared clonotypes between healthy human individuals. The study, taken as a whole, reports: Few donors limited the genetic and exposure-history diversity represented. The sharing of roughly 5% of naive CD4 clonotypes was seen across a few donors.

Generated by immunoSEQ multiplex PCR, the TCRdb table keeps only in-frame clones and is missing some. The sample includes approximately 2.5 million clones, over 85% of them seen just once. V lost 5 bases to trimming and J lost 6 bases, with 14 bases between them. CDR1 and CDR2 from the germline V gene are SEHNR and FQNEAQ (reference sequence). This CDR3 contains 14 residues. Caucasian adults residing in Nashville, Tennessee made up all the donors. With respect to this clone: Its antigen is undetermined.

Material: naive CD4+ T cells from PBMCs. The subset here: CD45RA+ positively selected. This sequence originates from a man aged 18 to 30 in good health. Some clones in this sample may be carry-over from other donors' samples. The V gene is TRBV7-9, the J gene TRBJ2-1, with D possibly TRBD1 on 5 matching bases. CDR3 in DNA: TGTGCCAGCAGCCAGGTCGCGACAGTCAATGAGCAGTTCTTC. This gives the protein CASSQVATVNEQFF.